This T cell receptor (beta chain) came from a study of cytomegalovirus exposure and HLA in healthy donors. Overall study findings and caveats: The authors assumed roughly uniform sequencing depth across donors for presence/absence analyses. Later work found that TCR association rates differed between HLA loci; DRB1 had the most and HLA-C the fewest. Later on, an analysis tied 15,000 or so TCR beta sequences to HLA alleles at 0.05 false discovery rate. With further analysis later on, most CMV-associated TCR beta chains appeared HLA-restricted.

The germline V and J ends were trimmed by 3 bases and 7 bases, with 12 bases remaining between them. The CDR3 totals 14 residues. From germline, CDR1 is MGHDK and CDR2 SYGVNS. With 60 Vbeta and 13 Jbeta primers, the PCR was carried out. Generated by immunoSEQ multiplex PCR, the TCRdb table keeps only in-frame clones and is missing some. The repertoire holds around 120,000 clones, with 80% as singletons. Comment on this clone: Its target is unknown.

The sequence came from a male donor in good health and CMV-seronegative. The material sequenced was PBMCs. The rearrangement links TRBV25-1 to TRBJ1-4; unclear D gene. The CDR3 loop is CASSDGNRSEKLFF. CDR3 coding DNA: TGTGCCAGCAGTGATGGTAATAGGAGTGAAAAACTGTTTTTT.